This T cell receptor beta chain was observed in a study of T cell responses to AZD1222 COVID-19 vaccine. Study in general: Pooled in the analysis were second doses at about 4 or about 12 weeks.

The CDR3 has 14 amino acids. Trimming left V 4 bases short and J 5 bases short, with 12 bases between. Germline-derived CDR1 and CDR2 are SGHRS and YFSETQ. Assay: immunoSEQ multiplex PCR; the TCRdb copy retains only in-frame clones and omits some. The sample gives about 81,000 clones, about 92% of which show up once; 5% to 6.5% is in the top ten. This specimen was peripheral blood, taken on day 0 of AZD1222 vaccination. The genes are TRBV5-1 and TRBJ1-4; TRBD1 might be the D (6 bases). This TCR came from an adult in good health. CDR3 nucleotide sequence: TGCGCCAGCAGCATAACGGGACAAAATGAAAAACTGTTTTTT. This encodes CASSITGQNEKLFF. The full variable domain, with the rest looked up from reference TRBV5-1 and TRBJ1-4, is KAGVTQTPRYLIKTRGQQVTLSCSPISGHRSVSWYQQTPGQGLQFLFEYFSETQRNKGNFPGRFSGRQFSNSRSEMNVSTLELGDSALYLCASSITGQNEKLFFGSGTQLSVL.